This T cell receptor beta chain was profiled in a study of blood T cells in healthy people across ages. A second about 6 to 11 cycle PCR used barcoded and J-beta primers. Researchers report that a template-switch adaptor with 12 random nucleotides tagged each cDNA molecule. Every sample returned 2.5 million or more CDR3-containing paired-end reads. From the 5' RACE reads, TCRdb called clonotypes with MiXCR, one entry per CDR3 protein. This sample has approximately 800,000 distinct CDR3 sequences; 55% to 75% occur once, and the top ten carry roughly 22%. The CDR3 loop spans 21 amino acids. The V and J ends lost 8 bases and 4 bases, in that order; junction bases with no gene match: 29. Germline V lookup: CDR1 MNHEY, CDR2 SMNVEV (reference sequence). General study findings and limits: Unsorted PBMCs ruled out conclusive naive versus antigen-experienced comparison. Observed TCR beta diversity showed a strong correlation with the percentage of naive T cells as measured by flow cytometry.

This clonotype came up a few times. Its matching antigen is unknown. The sample comprised blood. This sequence originates from a man in his thirties or forties in good health. This sequence joins TRBV27 and TRBJ2-4, with 7 positions matching TRBD1. The CDR3 region is CASRPDPWTGTLGGGKNIQYF. CDR3 in DNA: TGTGCCAGCCGCCCCGACCCTTGGACAGGAACCTTGGGTGGGGGTAAAAACATTCAGTACTTC.